This paragraph covers one T cell receptor (beta chain) sequence. Its antigen is as yet unknown. Sequencing of dividing CFSE-low cells from the MLR defined alloreactive TCRbeta sequences. The CDR3 runs 17 residues. The trim removed 4 bases at V and 1 base at J, leaving 9 bases unmatched. Germline loops: CDR1 SGHTA, CDR2 FQGNSA. The entry originates in a study of T cell clones after liver transplantation. Study results and limitations: Post-transplant, graft-donor-reactive CD4 TCRbeta sequences in blood dropped significantly in 5 of 8 subjects. Donor-reactive sequences fell more than third party-reactive ones, suggesting partial deletion.

Data came from immunoSEQ multiplex PCR; TCRdb stores just in-frame clones and leaves some out. The table has about 4,400 clones, roughly 30% seen once. The chain carries TRBV7-2 and TRBJ2-3, with 9 bases aligning to TRBD2. Sequencing was carried out using CD4+ T cells from cultured PBMCs. This TCR derives from a human patient who received a liver transplant. The graft donor may have contributed some T cells. This CDR3 reads CASSSLQRGARTDTQYF. CDR3 DNA: TGTGCCAGCAGCTCATTACAGCGGGGGGCTCGCACAGATACGCAGTATTTT.